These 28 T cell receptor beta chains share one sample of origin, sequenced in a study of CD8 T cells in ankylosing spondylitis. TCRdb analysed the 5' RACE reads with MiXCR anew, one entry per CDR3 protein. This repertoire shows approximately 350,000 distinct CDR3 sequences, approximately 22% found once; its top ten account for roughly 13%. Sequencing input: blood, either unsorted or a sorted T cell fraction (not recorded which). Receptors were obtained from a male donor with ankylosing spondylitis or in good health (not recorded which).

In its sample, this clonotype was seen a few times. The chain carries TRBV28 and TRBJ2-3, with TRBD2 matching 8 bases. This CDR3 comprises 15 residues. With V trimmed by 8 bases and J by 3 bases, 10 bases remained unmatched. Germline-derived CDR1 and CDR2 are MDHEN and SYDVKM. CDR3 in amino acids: CASLTAGGRTDTQYF. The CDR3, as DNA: TGTGCCAGCTTAACCGCGGGGGGTCGGACAGATACGCAGTATTTT.

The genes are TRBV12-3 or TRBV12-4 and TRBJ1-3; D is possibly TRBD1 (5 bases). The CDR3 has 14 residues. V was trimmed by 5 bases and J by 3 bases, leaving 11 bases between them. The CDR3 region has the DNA TGTGCCAGCAGTGATCCGACAGATGGAAACACCATATATTTT. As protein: CASSDPTDGNTIYF.

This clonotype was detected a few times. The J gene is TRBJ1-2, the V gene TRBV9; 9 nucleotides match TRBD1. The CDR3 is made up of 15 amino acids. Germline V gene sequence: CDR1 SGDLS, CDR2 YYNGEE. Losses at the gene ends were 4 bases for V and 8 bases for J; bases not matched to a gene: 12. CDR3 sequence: CASSKGDRELTGYTF. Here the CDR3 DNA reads TGTGCCAGCAGCAAAGGGGACAGGGAACTGACCGGCTACACCTTC.

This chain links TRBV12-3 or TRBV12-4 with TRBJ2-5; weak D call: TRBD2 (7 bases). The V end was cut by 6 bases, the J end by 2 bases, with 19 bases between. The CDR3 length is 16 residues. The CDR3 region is CASSPGPGGVQETQYF. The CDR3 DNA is TGTGCCAGCAGCCCCGGGCCGGGGGGCGTACAAGAGACCCAGTACTTC.

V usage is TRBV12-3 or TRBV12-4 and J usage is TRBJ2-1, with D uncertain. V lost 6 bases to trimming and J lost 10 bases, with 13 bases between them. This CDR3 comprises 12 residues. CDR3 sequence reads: CASSQFPGEQFF. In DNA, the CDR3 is TGTGCCAGCAGCCAGTTCCCGGGCGAGCAGTTCTTC.

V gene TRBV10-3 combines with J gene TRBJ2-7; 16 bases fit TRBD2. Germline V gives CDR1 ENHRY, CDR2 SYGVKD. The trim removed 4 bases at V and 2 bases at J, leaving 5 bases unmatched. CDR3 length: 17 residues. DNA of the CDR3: TGTGCCATCAGTGGGACGGGACTAGCGGGGGGGGCCTACGAGCAGTACTTC. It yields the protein CAISGTGLAGGAYEQYF.

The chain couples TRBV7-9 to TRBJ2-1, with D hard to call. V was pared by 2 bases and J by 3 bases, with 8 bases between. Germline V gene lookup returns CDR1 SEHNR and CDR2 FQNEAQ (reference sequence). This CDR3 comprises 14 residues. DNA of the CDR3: TGTGCCAGCAGCTTATTGGACGGCTACAATGAGCAGTTCTTC. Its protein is CASSLLDGYNEQFF.

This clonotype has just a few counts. CDR3 in DNA: TGCAGTGCTAGAATCCTAGCGGGGGGACCAACGAACACCGGGGAGCTGTTTTTT. Its translation: CSARILAGGPTNTGELFF. This chain joins TRBV20-1 and TRBJ2-2, with TRBD2 identical over 11 bases. CDR1 DFQATT and CDR2 SNEGSKA come from the germline V gene (reference sequence). The V and J ends lost 2 bases and 0 bases, in that order; junction bases with no gene match: 8. CDR3 size: 18 residues.

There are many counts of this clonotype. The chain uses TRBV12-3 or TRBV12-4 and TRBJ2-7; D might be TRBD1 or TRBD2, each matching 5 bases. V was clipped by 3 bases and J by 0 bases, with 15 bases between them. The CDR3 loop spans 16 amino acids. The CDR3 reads CASSLSLGTFSYEQYF. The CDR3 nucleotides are TGTGCCAGCAGTTTGAGTTTAGGGACGTTCTCCTACGAGCAGTACTTC.

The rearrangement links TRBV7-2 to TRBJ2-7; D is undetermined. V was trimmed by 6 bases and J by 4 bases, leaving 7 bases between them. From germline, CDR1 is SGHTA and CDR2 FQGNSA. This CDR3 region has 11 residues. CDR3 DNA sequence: TGTGCCAGCAGTGAGGAGTACGAGCAGTACTTC. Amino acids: CASSEEYEQYF.

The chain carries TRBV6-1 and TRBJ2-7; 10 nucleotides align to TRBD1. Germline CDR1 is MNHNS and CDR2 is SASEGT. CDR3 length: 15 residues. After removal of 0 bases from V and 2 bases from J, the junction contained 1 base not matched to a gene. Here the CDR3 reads CASSEADRGTYEQYF. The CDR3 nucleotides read TGTGCCAGCAGTGAAGCGGACAGGGGGACCTACGAGCAGTACTTC.

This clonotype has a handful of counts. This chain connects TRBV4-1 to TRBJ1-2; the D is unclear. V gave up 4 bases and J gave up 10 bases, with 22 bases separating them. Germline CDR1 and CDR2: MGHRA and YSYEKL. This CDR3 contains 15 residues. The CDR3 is CASSRDGASELTYTF. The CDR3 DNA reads TGCGCCAGCAGCCGAGACGGAGCGTCGGAGTTAACCTACACCTTC.

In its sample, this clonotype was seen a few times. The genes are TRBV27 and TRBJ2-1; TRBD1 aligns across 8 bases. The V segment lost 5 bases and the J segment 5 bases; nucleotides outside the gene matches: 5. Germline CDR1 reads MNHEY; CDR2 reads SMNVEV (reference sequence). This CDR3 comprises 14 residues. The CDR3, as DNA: TGTGCCAGCAGTCCGGGACAGGCTAACAATGAGCAGTTCTTC. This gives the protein CASSPGQANNEQFF.

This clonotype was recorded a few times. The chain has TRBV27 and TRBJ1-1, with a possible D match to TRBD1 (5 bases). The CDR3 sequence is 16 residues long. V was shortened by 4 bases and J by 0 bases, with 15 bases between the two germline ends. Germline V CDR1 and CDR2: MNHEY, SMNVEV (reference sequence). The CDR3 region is CASSSTEPTLNTEAFF. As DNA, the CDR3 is TGTGCCAGCAGTTCGACAGAACCAACACTGAACACTGAAGCTTTCTTT.

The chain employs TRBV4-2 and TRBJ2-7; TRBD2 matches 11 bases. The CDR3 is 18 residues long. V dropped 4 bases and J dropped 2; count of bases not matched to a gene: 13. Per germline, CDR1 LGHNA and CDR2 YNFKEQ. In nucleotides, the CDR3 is TGTGCCAGCAGCCGGGACCCTTCTAGCGGGGGGCTTCCCTACGAGCAGTACTTC. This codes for CASSRDPSSGGLPYEQYF.

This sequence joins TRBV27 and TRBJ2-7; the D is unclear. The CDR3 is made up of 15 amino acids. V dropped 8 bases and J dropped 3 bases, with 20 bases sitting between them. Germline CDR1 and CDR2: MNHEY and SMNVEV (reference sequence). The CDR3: CASVDRGPIGYEQYF. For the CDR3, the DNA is TGTGCCAGCGTAGACCGTGGGCCGATCGGCTACGAGCAGTACTTC.

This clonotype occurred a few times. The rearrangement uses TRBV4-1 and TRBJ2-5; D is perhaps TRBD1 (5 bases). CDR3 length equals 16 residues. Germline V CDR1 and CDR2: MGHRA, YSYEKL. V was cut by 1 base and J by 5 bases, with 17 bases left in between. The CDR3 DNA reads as TGCGCCAGCAGCCAAGTGGAAGGGGTCCCAAAGGAGACCCAGTACTTC. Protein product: CASSQVEGVPKETQYF.

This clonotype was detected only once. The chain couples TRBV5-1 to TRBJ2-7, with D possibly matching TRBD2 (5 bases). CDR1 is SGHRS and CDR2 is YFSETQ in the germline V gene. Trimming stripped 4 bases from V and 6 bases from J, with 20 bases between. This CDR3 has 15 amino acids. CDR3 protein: CASSPPGLSSAEQYF. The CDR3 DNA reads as TGCGCCAGCAGCCCCCCCGGACTTAGCTCAGCCGAGCAGTACTTC.

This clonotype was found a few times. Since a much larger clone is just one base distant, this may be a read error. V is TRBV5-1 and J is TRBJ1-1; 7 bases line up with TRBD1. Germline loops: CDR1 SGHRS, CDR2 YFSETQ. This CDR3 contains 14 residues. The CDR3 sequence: CASSLDRGGTEVFF. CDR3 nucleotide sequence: TGCGCCAGCAGCTTGGACAGGGGAGGCACTGAAGTTTTCTTT.

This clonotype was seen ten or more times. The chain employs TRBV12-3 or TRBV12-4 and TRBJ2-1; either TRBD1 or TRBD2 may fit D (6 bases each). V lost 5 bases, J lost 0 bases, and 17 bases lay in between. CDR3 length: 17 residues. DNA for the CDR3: TGTGCCAGCAGTCCCCAAAGGGGGGTCCTCTCCTACAATGAGCAGTTCTTC. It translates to CASSPQRGVLSYNEQFF.

The DNA of the CDR3 is TGCAGTGCTAGGGACAGCGGTACGAACACCGGGGAGCTGTTTTTT. Protein: CSARDSGTNTGELFF. The rearrangement uses TRBV20-1 and TRBJ2-2; tentative D call: TRBD1 (6 bases). This CDR3 is built from 15 residues. CDR1 and CDR2 from the germline V gene are DFQATT and SNEGSKA (reference sequence). Trimming left V 3 bases short and J 0 bases short, with 11 bases between.

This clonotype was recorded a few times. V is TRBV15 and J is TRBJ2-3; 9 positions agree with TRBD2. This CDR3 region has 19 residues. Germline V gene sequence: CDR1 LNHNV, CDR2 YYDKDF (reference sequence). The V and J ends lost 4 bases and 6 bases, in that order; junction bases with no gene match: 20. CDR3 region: CATSKAGGETSGVHDTQYF. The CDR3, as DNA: TGTGCCACCAGCAAAGCAGGGGGTGAGACTAGCGGTGTCCACGATACGCAGTATTTT.

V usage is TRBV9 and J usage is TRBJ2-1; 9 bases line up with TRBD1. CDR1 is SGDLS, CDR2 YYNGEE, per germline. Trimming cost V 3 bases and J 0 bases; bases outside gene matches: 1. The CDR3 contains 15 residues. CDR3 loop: CASSATGGSYNEQFF. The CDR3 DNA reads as TGTGCCAGCAGCGCGACAGGGGGCTCCTACAATGAGCAGTTCTTC.

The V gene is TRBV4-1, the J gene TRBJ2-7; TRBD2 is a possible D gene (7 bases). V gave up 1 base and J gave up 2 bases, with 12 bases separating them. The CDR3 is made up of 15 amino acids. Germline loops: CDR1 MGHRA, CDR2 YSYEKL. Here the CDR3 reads CASSQGGGAAYEQYF. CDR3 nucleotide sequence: TGCGCCAGCAGCCAAGGGGGGGGGGCCGCCTACGAGCAGTACTTC.

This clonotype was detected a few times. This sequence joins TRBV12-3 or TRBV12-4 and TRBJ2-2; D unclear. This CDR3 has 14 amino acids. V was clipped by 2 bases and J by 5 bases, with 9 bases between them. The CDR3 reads CASSLFWETGELFF. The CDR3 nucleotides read TGTGCCAGCAGTTTATTCTGGGAAACCGGGGAGCTGTTTTTT.

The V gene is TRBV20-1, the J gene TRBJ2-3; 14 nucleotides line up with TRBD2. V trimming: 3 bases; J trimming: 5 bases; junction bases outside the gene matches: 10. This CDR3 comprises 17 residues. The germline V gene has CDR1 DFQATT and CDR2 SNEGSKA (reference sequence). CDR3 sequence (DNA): TGCAGTGCTAGCCATGGAGGACTAGCGGGGGGCGAAGATACGCAGTATTTT. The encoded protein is CSASHGGLAGGEDTQYF.

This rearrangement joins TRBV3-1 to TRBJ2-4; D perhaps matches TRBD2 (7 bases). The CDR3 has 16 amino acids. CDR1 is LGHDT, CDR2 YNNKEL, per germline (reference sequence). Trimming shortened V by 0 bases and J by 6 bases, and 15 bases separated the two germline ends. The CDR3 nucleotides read TGTGCCAGCAGCCAAGAAGGCGCGGGGGCAATAAACATTCAGTACTTC. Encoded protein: CASSQEGAGAINIQYF.

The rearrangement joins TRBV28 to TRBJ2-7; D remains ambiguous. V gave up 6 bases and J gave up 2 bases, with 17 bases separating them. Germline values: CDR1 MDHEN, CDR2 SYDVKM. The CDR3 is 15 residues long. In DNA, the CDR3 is TGTGCCAGCAGGCCCGCTCTTCTGACCGCCTACGAGCAGTACTTC. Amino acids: CASRPALLTAYEQYF.